What follows describes a single TCR beta chain. Its antigen is unknown. These data belong to a study of T cells in Graves' hyperthyroidism and ophthalmopathy. In the study overall: Peripheral blood specimens were obtained at initial diagnosis, prior to any treatment.

Across 18 months, stable Graves' hyperthyroidism was marked by no progression to ophthalmopathy. The study, taken as a whole, reports: Onset of ophthalmopathy came a median roughly 6.4 months after the model predicted it.

Regions amplified from RNA transcripts were the TCR beta CDR3 regions. First-round RT-PCR targeting the TCR CDR3 was performed with the HTBI primer set. TCRdb re-analysed the multiplex PCR reads in MiXCR, keeping a single row per CDR3 protein. The sample shows some 360,000 distinct CDR3 sequences, approximately 14% of them seen only once. This CDR3 is 14 amino acids long. The V gene's germline CDR1 is SGHAT and CDR2 FQNNGV. V dropped 5 bases and J dropped 8 bases, with 18 bases sitting between them. This sequence was found in a woman aged 55-69 years with Graves' hyperthyroidism. Sample: blood. The gene calls are TRBV11-2 and TRBJ1-2; D is perhaps TRBD1 (6 bases). CDR3 region: CASSPGTTIRGYTF. The DNA for the CDR3 is TGTGCCAGCAGCCCCGGGACAACGATTCGCGGCTACACCTTC.